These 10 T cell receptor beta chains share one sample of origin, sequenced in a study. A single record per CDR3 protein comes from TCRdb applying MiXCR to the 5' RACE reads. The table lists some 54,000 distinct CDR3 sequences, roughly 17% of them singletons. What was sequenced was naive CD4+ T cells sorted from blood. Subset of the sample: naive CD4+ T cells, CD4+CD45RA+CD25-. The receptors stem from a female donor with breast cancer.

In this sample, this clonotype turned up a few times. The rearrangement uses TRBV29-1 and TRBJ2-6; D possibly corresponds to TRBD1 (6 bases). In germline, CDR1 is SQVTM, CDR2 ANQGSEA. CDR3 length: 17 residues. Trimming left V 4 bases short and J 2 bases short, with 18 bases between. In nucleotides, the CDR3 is TGCAGCGTTGTGGGGGCCAGTCCCCTGGCTGGGGCCAACGTCCTGACTTTC. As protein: CSVVGASPLAGANVLTF. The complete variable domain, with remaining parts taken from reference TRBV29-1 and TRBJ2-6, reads SAVISQKPSRDICQRGTSLTIQCQVDSQVTMMFWYRQQPGQSLTLIATANQGSEATYESGFVIDKFPISRPNLTFSTLTVSNMSPEDSSIYLCSVVGASPLAGANVLTFGAGSRLTVL.

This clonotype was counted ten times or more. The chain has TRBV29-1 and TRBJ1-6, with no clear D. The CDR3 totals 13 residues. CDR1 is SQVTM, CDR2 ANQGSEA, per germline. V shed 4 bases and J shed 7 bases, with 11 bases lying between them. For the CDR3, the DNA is TGCAGCGTTGGTGAGGGAGGGAATTCACCCCTCCACTTT. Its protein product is CSVGEGGNSPLHF. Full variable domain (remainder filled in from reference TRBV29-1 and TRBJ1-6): SAVISQKPSRDICQRGTSLTIQCQVDSQVTMMFWYRQQPGQSLTLIATANQGSEATYESGFVIDKFPISRPNLTFSTLTVSNMSPEDSSIYLCSVGEGGNSPLHFGNGTRLTVT.

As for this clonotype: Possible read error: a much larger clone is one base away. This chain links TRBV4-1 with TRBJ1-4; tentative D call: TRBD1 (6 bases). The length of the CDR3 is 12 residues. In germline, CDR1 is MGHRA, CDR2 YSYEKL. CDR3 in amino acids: CASSLQGEKLLF. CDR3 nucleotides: TGCGCCAGCAGCTTACAGGGTGAAAAACTGCTTTTT.

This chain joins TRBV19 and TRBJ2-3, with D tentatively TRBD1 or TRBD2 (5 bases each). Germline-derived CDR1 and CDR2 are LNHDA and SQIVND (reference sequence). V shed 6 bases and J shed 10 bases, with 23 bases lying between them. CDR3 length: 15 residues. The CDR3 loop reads CASSTPGRDSQAQYF. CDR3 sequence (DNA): TGTGCCAGTAGCACGCCGGGACGTGATTCCCAGGCGCAGTATTTT.

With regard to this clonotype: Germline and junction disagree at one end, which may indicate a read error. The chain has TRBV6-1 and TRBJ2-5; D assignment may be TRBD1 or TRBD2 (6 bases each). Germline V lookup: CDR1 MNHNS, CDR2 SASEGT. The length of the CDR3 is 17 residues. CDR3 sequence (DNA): TGTGCCAGCAATGAAGGAATGGGATGGGGGGCGTGGGAGACCCAGTACTTC. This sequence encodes CASNEGMGWGAWETQYF.

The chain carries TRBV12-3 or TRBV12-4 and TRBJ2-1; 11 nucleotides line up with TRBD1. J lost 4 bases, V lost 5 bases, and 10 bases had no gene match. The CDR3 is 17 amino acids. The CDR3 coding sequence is TGTGCCAGCAGTCCCAGAGGACAGGGGGCGGTTTACAATGAGCAGTTCTTC. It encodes CASSPRGQGAVYNEQFF.

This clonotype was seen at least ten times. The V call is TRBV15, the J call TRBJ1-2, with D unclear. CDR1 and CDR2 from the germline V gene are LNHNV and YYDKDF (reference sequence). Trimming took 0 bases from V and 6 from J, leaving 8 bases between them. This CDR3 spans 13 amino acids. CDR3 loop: CATSRDFQDGYTF. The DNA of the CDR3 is TGTGCCACCAGCAGAGATTTCCAGGATGGCTACACCTTC.

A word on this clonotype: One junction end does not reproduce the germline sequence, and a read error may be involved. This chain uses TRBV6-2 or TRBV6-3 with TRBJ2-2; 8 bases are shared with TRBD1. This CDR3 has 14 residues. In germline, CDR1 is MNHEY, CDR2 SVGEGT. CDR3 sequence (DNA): TGTGCCAGCAGGAAGACAGGGGACACCGGGGAGCTGCTTTTT. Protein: CASRKTGDTGELLF.

CDR3 protein: CASSFGDRKKQYF. The CDR3 nucleotides are TGTGCCAGCAGCTTCGGGGACCGAAAAAAGCAGTACTTC. The V and J genes are TRBV7-2 and TRBJ2-7; TRBD1 or TRBD2 may be the D gene (5 bases each). The CDR3 spans 13 residues. Between the trimmed V and J ends, which lost 3 bases and 8 bases, there was a span of 14 bases. Germline-derived CDR1 and CDR2 are SGHTA and FQGNSA.

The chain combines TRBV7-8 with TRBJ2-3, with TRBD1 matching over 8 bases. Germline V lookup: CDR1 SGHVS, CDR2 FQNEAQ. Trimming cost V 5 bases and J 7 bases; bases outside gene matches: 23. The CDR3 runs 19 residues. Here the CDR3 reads CASSPLRGTWDRLKYTQYF. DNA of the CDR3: TGTGCCAGCAGCCCTTTAAGGGGAACCTGGGACAGGCTTAAATATACGCAGTATTTT. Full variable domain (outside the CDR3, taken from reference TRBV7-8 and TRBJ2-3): GAGVSQSPRYKVAKRGQDVALRCDPISGHVSLFWYQQALGQGPEFLTYFQNEAQLDKSGLPSDRFFAERPEGSVSTLKIQRTQQEDSAVYLCASSPLRGTWDRLKYTQYFGPGTRLTVL.